This T cell receptor (beta chain) was captured by sequencing in a study of blood T cell repertoires in COVID-19. CDR1 is SGHAT, CDR2 FQDESV, per germline (reference sequence). CDR3 length equals 16 residues. V was pared by 5 bases and J by 5 bases, with 14 bases of the junction left unmatched. Only in-frame clones appear in the TCRdb table, and some are missing; sequencing was by immunoSEQ multiplex PCR. The sample comprises 200,000 to 300,000 clones, just under 85% of which are singletons, and about 2% rests with the top ten. The chain is built from TRBV11-1 and TRBJ2-5, with 7 positions matching TRBD1. The specimen was peripheral blood. This clonotype was sampled from a woman older than 75 with acute or convalescent COVID-19. This CDR3 is CASSGAVIGGVETQYF. CDR3 coding DNA: TGTGCCAGCAGCGGAGCGGTCATAGGGGGCGTCGAGACCCAGTACTTC.